Below, 2 T cell receptor beta chains from the same sample are listed, as sequenced in a study of T cells in Graves' hyperthyroidism and ophthalmopathy. The CDR3 regions of TCR beta were amplified from RNA transcripts. A set of HTBI primers served as the primers for a first-round RT-PCR of the TCR CDR3. TCRdb used MiXCR to reprocess the multiplex PCR reads, holding one entry per CDR3 protein. This table has 530,000 or so distinct CDR3 sequences, 46% appearing once. Sequencing used peripheral blood or thyroid tissue (not recorded which). The receptor set was obtained from a woman aged 18-29 years with Graves' hyperthyroidism.

The chain couples TRBV25-1 to TRBJ1-4; D is ambiguous. Germline V gene data show CDR1 as MGHDK and CDR2 as SYGVNS. V was trimmed by 0 bases and J by 4 bases, leaving 15 bases between them. The CDR3 has 17 amino acids. CDR3 nucleotides: TGTGCCAGCAGTGAATACTCCGCAGGCGGAAGTAATGAAAAACTGTTTTTT. Residues: CASSEYSAGGSNEKLFF.

At least ten counts were recorded for this clonotype. A read error may be the cause here, since a much bigger clone is one base away. The chain carries TRBV6-5 and TRBJ2-7; TRBD2 matches at 8 bases. The CDR3 consists of 14 residues. Germline trimming cut 6 bases from V and 2 bases from J; bases unmatched to any gene: 6. Germline V gene sequence: CDR1 MNHEY, CDR2 SVGAGI. The CDR3 sequence: CASRERTSPYEQYF. The CDR3 nucleotides read TGTGCCAGCAGAGAGAGGACTAGCCCCTACGAGCAGTACTTC.